This note documents a single T cell receptor beta chain sequence. Only one count was recorded for this clone. Its antigen is still unknown. Base qualities are not provided; no much larger clone lies one nucleotide away. This sample is drawn from a study of STAT5B mutations in CD4+ large granular lymphocyte leukemia (dated by TCRdb to between 2021 and 2024). General notes on the study: Among the healthy controls, the CDR3 'QG' motif was associated with a particular HLA allele. The study compared the TCRbeta repertoires of patients with CD4+ T-cell large granular lymphocyte leukemia against the TCRbeta repertoires of healthy blood donors. The purity of purified fractions was confirmed by flow cytometry on FACSCanto II or FACSVerse to exceed 95% among lymphocytes.

The immunoSEQ assay at survey resolution was applied to genomic DNA for sequencing of TCRbeta rearrangements. As for the original processing: In the TCR sequencing data, the lowest productive clonotype frequency that could be detected was 2.59 x 10-5. Only productive TCRbeta rearrangements, defined as complete and in-frame sequences, were included in the analyses. Simpson clonality, calculated in the immunoSEQ Analyzer version 3.0, was used as the measure of sample clonality. Clones were binned by frequency as very rare, small, medium, large (1-20%) or hyperexpanded (>20%). Generation probabilities were estimated with OLGA 1.2.3, V-gene circos plots were made with VDJtools, specificities were looked up in VDJdb, and CDR3 motifs were identified with GLIPH. TCRdb limited this immuneACCESS table to in-frame rearrangements with V and J called. A share of clones is missing; checked studies link under half to unresolved V genes, and the rest is unexplained. The D gene and trimming were derived from the DNA, and the V and J assignments and clone size from that table. The sample contains about 30,000 clones, roughly 70% of them found a single time. The top ten hold about 0.45% of the sample.

What the authors observed across the whole study: Enrichment of TRBV06-family usage was observed among the top patient clones (8/27) relative to healthy controls (2/35). The data were not HLA-matched, and the relatively small sample size could explain the higher clonality seen in CD4+ compared with CD8+ T-LGLL. Main leukemic clonotypes were private to each patient, although about 25% appeared at low frequency in other patients' non-leukemic repertoires. CD4-sorted patient repertoires appeared more clonal than healthy CD4+ repertoires, and this difference persisted after removing the putative leukemic clones.

The CDR3 covers 18 residues, taking in both the cysteine and the phenylalanine. Only the CDR3 DNA stays, 54 bases, in frame from base 1. The germline V gene encodes CDR1 SGDLS and CDR2 YYNGEE. V loses 4 bases at its end and J loses 0 bases; junction bases beyond the gene matches: 6. The healthy control group was made up of around 37 blood donors, and the Finnish Red Cross blood service supplied their buffy coats. All TCR-sequenced material derived from peripheral blood: patient blood samples and healthy donor buffy coats. Peripheral blood mononuclear cells were isolated by Ficoll-Hypaque gradient centrifugation. CD4+ cells were magnetically purified from the buffy coats of healthy controls. Genomic DNA was extracted using the Gentra Puregene Cell and Tissue kit, and a Qubit 2.0 fluorometer was used to quantify it.

The sequencing sample was made of CD4+ T cells from blood buffy coats. This receptor was taken from a human donor in good health. The rearrangement joined TRBV9 to TRBJ2-1, with TRBD2 matching 14 junction bases. The CDR3 here reads CASSPWTSGGSSYNEQFF. In nucleotide form, the sequence is TGTGCCAGCAGCCCGTGGACTAGCGGGGGGAGCTCCTACAATGAGCAGTTCTTC.